This is a list of T cell receptor beta chains from one sample in a study of cytomegalovirus exposure and HLA in healthy donors. TCRdb keeps only in-frame clones here, not all; method: immunoSEQ multiplex PCR. The sample yields some 200,000 clones, about 80% seen once. Source material: PBMCs. These receptors were collected from a girl between 5 and 17 years old in good health and CMV-seronegative. The CDR3 runs from the conserved cysteine through the conserved F or W. The order of the fields is J gene, V gene, clone size, D gene, CDR3 protein, CDR3 DNA. A D gene is named only where the DNA matches it firmly. A row's size may be missing; if present it is once, few, many or a size class.

TRBJ1-3	TRBV30	-	-	CAWSAREAGRGNTIYF	TGTGCCTGGAGTGCCAGGGAAGCCGGGCGAGGAAACACCATATATTTT
TRBJ2-2	TRBV18	-	-	CASSSGPANTGELFF	TGTGCCAGCTCATCAGGGCCAGCGAACACCGGGGAGCTGTTTTTT
TRBJ1-2	TRBV19	-	-	CASSIDPVERGYTF	TGTGCCAGTAGTATAGACCCCGTTGAACGGGGCTACACCTTC
TRBJ1-5	TRBV5-8	-	-	CASSLGGVNGQPQHF	TGTGCCAGCAGCTTGGGGGGCGTTAACGGTCAGCCCCAGCATTTT
TRBJ2-1	TRBV5-1	once	-	CASSLRQGGYNEQFF	TGCGCCAGCAGCTTACGACAGGGAGGCTACAATGAGCAGTTCTTC
TRBJ2-7	TRBV7-8	-	-	CASSFAREQYF	TGTGCCAGCAGCTTTGCGCGGGAGCAGTACTTC
TRBJ2-7	TRBV15	once	-	CATQADMGAREQYF	TGTGCCACCCAGGCCGATATGGGAGCACGCGAGCAGTACTTC
TRBJ1-6	TRBV28	-	TRBD1	CASSNTGVYNSPLHF	TGTGCCAGCAGTAATACAGGGGTGTATAATTCACCCCTCCACTTT
TRBJ2-6	TRBV7-9	few	-	CASSQPADSGANVLTF	TGTGCCAGCAGCCAACCAGCGGACTCTGGGGCCAACGTCCTGACTTTC
TRBJ2-5	TRBV30	once	TRBD2	CAWERTSATQYF	TGTGCCTGGGAGAGAACTAGCGCGACCCAGTACTTC
TRBJ1-1	TRBV28	-	-	CASSSSPRGTEAFF	TGTGCCAGCAGTTCATCTCCTAGGGGAACTGAAGCTTTCTTT
TRBJ2-7	TRBV7-2	once	TRBD1	CASSSQGESYEQYF	TGTGCCAGCAGCTCACAGGGGGAGTCCTACGAGCAGTACTTC
TRBJ2-7	TRBV5-1	-	-	CASSQDSYEQYF	TGCGCCAGCAGCCAGGACAGCTACGAGCAGTACTTC
TRBJ2-2	TRBV25-1	-	TRBD2	CASRTSGWGELFF	TGTGCCAGCAGGACTAGCGGTTGGGGGGAGCTGTTTTTT
TRBJ1-1	TRBV11-2	-	TRBD1	CASSPDRGTEAFF	TGTGCCAGCAGCCCTGACAGGGGCACTGAAGCTTTCTTT
TRBJ2-2	TRBV10-3	-	-	CACRGVHTGELFF	TGTGCTTGTCGGGGAGTGCACACCGGGGAGCTGTTTTTT
TRBJ2-3	TRBV4-2	few	TRBD1	CASSQVLGQGVADTQYF	TGTGCCAGCAGCCAAGTTTTGGGACAGGGGGTAGCAGATACGCAGTATTTT
TRBJ2-3	TRBV7-9	-	TRBD1	CASSPTGIDTQYF	TGTGCCAGCAGCCCGACAGGGATCGATACGCAGTATTTT
TRBJ2-3	TRBV5-1	-	-	CASSPPGASEVTDTQYF	TGCGCCAGCAGCCCCCCCGGTGCTAGCGAAGTTACAGATACGCAGTATTTT
TRBJ1-2	TRBV6-5	-	-	CASRGGPVDGYTF	TGTGCCAGCAGGGGGGGGCCGGTCGATGGCTACACCTTC
TRBJ2-1	TRBV30	-	-	CAWSVGLANIPEQFF	TGTGCCTGGAGTGTAGGGCTAGCCAACATCCCGGAGCAGTTCTTC
TRBJ2-1	TRBV6-1	-	TRBD2	CASSSGTSDEQFF	TGTGCCAGCAGCTCCGGGACTAGTGATGAGCAGTTCTTC
TRBJ2-7	TRBV9	-	TRBD1	CASSPGQLNYEQYF	TGTGCCAGCAGCCCGGGACAGTTGAACTACGAGCAGTACTTC
TRBJ2-7	TRBV10-2	-	TRBD2	CASSEQRESGEQYF	TGCGCCAGCAGTGAGCAGCGGGAGAGTGGGGAGCAGTACTTC
TRBJ2-7	TRBV15	-	-	CATSRATGTYEQYF	TGTGCCACCAGCAGAGCCACCGGGACATACGAGCAGTACTTC
TRBJ2-1	TRBV4-1	-	-	CASSPGGYNEQFF	TGCGCCAGCAGCCCTGGAGGTTACAATGAGCAGTTCTTC
TRBJ1-3	TRBV13	once	-	CASSSPPPGVAGNTIYF	TGTGCCAGCAGCTCGCCCCCCCCAGGGGTTGCGGGAAACACCATATATTTT
TRBJ2-6	TRBV2	-	-	CASSSISTGLTRSGANVLTF	TGTGCCAGCAGCAGTATTTCGACAGGTCTAACCAGGTCTGGGGCCAACGTCCTGACTTTC
TRBJ2-7	TRBV30	-	-	CAWNSGSDGNEQYF	TGTGCCTGGAATTCAGGGTCGGATGGGAACGAGCAGTACTTC
TRBJ1-3	TRBV7-9	-	TRBD1	CASAYGDRSTGNTIYF	TGTGCCAGCGCCTATGGGGACAGATCAACTGGAAACACCATATATTTT
TRBJ2-2	TRBV15	-	TRBD2	CATLAGERMNTGELFF	TGTGCCACCTTAGCGGGGGAGAGAATGAACACCGGGGAGCTGTTTTTT
TRBJ2-7	TRBV5-1	-	TRBD2	CASSFTSGAYEQYF	TGCGCCAGCAGCTTTACTAGCGGAGCCTACGAGCAGTACTTC
TRBJ1-3	TRBV19	-	-	CASSPVSTGGNTIYF	TGTGCCAGTAGCCCTGTGAGTACGGGAGGAAACACCATATATTTT
TRBJ2-3	TRBV5-6	-	-	CASSLPGGGGLSTDTQYF	TGTGCCAGCAGCTTGCCTGGCGGGGGCGGGCTTTCTACAGATACGCAGTATTTT
TRBJ1-2	TRBV6-1	-	-	CASSEDIRGYTF	TGTGCCAGCAGTGAAGACATCAGAGGCTACACCTTC
TRBJ1-4	TRBV10-3	few	-	CAISERGPRNEKLFF	TGTGCCATCAGTGAGAGGGGTCCAAGAAATGAAAAACTGTTTTTT
TRBJ2-1	TRBV14	once	-	CASSQEAEVYNEQFF	TGTGCCAGCAGCCAAGAAGCGGAGGTCTACAATGAGCAGTTCTTC
TRBJ1-6	TRBV14	-	TRBD1	CASSSTRQGNSPLHF	TGTGCCAGCAGCTCGACCCGACAGGGTAATTCACCCCTCCACTTT
TRBJ1-2	TRBV28	few	-	CASRNGQNYGYTF	TGTGCCAGCCGAAATGGACAGAACTATGGCTACACCTTC
TRBJ1-1	TRBV7-3	-	TRBD1	CASSSGTGRGTEAFF	TGTGCCAGCAGCTCCGGGACAGGGAGAGGAACTGAAGCTTTCTTT
TRBJ1-1	TRBV5-1	-	-	CASSWGDGNTEAFF	TGCGCCAGCAGCTGGGGGGATGGGAACACTGAAGCTTTCTTT
TRBJ1-1	TRBV29-1	once	-	CSVGGGIPNTEAFF	TGCAGCGTTGGGGGGGGGATTCCTAACACTGAAGCTTTCTTT
TRBJ2-1	TRBV11-3	-	TRBD2	CASRGSSGSEQFF	TGTGCCAGCAGAGGGAGTAGCGGGAGTGAGCAGTTCTTC
TRBJ1-2	TRBV5-4	once	TRBD1	CASSLVGTGKHYTF	TGTGCCAGCAGCCTCGTGGGGACAGGGAAACACTACACCTTC